The 18 T cell receptor beta chains below come from one sample, sequenced in a study of Tregs in tolerant kidney transplant recipients (dated by TCRdb to about 2019). Per the publication, the time point label means: blood sample drawn before combined kidney and bone marrow transplant. The receptor library was made with the immunoSEQ multiplex PCR assay. Held by TCRdb, this immuneACCESS table contains in-frame sequences only and omits some clones. Under half of the omission traces to an unresolved V gene where checked; the cause of the rest is unknown. The sample's table covers roughly 53,000 clones. Of the sample, about 0.83% is held by the ten largest clones. The sequencing used CD4+ T cells from blood, collected before the transplant. These TCRs come from a human donor who received a combined kidney and bone marrow transplant.

Comment on this clone: Read sequence stops 3 residues before the CDR3 end, and the germline J gene provides the missing end. J is TRBJ2-5 and V is TRBV5-1; TRBD2 matches 7 bases. The CDR3 has 15 amino acids. Germline V lookup: CDR1 SGHRS, CDR2 YFSETQ. V was clipped by 3 bases and J by 2 bases; unmatched bases: 7. CDR3 bases read: TGCGCCAGCAGCTCGGCCGGGGGGTTACAAGAGACC. Encoded protein: CASSSAGGLQET. The CDR3 in full is CASSSAGGLQETQYF.

As regards this clone: The observed sequence ends 3 residues before the CDR3 terminus, with the missing tail filled in from the germline J gene. The chain employs TRBV11-2 and TRBJ2-7, with D unresolved. CDR3 size: 12 residues. The V and J ends lost 6 bases and 3 bases respectively, with 9 bases between them. Germline V gene lookup returns CDR1 SGHAT and CDR2 FQNNGV. The sequenced part of the CDR3 DNA is TGTGCCAGCAGGCTGGGCTACTACGAG. Its translation is CASRLGYYE. The CDR3 reads in full as CASRLGYYEQYF.

About this clone itself: The read ends 3 residues before the CDR3 terminus; that terminus is restored from the germline J gene. This rearrangement joins TRBV7-2 to TRBJ1-5, with D unclear. The CDR3 is 15 amino acids. CDR1 and CDR2 (germline): SGHTA, FQGNSA. The germline V and J ends were trimmed by 1 base and 2 bases, with 9 bases remaining between them. The CDR3 protein is CASSLGQIGNQPQHF. The CDR3 bases that were read are TGTGCCAGCAGCTTAGGGCAGATTGGCAATCAGCCC.

A word on this clone: With the read ending 3 residues before the CDR3 end, the germline J gene is used to fill in that end. V usage is TRBV7-9 and J usage is TRBJ2-1, with D possibly TRBD2 on 5 matching bases. V was pared by 3 bases and J by 6 bases, with 12 bases between. Germline-derived CDR1 and CDR2 are SEHNR and FQNEAQ (reference sequence). The CDR3 is 14 amino acids. Incomplete CDR3 DNA: TGTGCCAGCAGCTTGCGGGCCGAGGGCAATGAG. This translates into CASSLRAEGNE. The whole CDR3 protein is CASSLRAEGNEQFF.

A remark on this clone: The observed sequence ends 3 residues before the CDR3 terminus, with the missing tail filled in from the germline J gene. The V call is TRBV6-2 or TRBV6-3, the J call TRBJ1-5; no firm D call. The V gene's germline CDR1 is MNHEY and CDR2 SVGEGT. The CDR3 totals 15 residues. Trimming stripped 0 bases from V and 0 bases from J, with 6 bases between. The covered CDR3 bases are TGTGCCAGCAGTTACTCGGCAGTTAGCAATCAGCCC. Residues: CASSYSAVSNQP. The complete CDR3 reads CASSYSAVSNQPQHF.

Partial CDR3 DNA: TGTGCCAGCAGTTGGACAGTACTCTACGAG. This translates into CASSWTVLYE. The full CDR3 sequence reads CASSWTVLYEQYF. V gene TRBV6-2 or TRBV6-3 combines with J gene TRBJ2-7, with D possibly matching TRBD1 (6 bases). The DNA ends 3 residues before the CDR3 does, and the rest of the CDR3 is filled in from the germline J gene. Looked up from germline, CDR1 is MNHEY and CDR2 is SVGEGT. The germline V and J ends were trimmed by 4 bases and 3 bases, with 10 bases remaining between them. This CDR3 spans 13 amino acids.

About this clone itself: The read terminates 3 residues before the CDR3 end, so the remaining end is supplied by the germline J gene. The rearrangement links TRBV6-1 to TRBJ1-2; no clear D gene. This CDR3 has 14 residues. Germline values: CDR1 MNHNS, CDR2 SASEGT. V gave up 2 bases and J gave up 6 bases, with 13 bases separating them. Incomplete CDR3 DNA: TGTGCCAGCAGTGAACGGTGGGCAAGGGATGGC. It specifies CASSERWARDG. The CDR3, in full, reads CASSERWARDGYTF.

On this clone itself: The CDR3 goes on 3 residues after the read ends, and that part is filled in from the germline J gene. V usage is TRBV5-1 and J usage is TRBJ2-3; the match to TRBD2 covers 8 bases. V shed 6 bases and J 2 bases; nucleotides not matched to a gene: 8. The CDR3 sequence is 15 residues long. Germline CDR1 and CDR2: SGHRS and YFSETQ. The DNA read from the CDR3 is TGCGCCAGCACCCCAACAGCGGGAGACACAGATACG. Encoded protein: CASTPTAGDTDT. In full, the CDR3 is CASTPTAGDTDTQYF.

As to this clone: The CDR3 is cut off 3 residues early in the read; its end comes from the germline J gene. The chain uses TRBV18 and TRBJ1-1, with D perhaps matching TRBD1 (6 bases). The germline gives CDR1 KGHSH, CDR2 LQKENI. The length of the CDR3 is 15 residues. With 3 bases removed from V and 1 base from J, the gap between germline ends came to 12 bases. The part of the CDR3 DNA that was read is TGTGCCAGCTCACCTCAGGCGGGACAGAACACTGAA. Its translation: CASSPQAGQNTE. The full CDR3 protein reads CASSPQAGQNTEAFF. The full variable domain, completed using reference TRBV18 and TRBJ1-1, is NAGVMQNPRHLVRRRGQEARLRCSPMKGHSHVYWYRQLPEEGLKFMVYLQKENIIDESGMPKERFSAEFPKEGPSILRIQQVVRGDSAAYFCASSPQAGQNTEAFFGQGTRLTVV.

Comment on this clone: The sequence runs out 3 residues before the end of the CDR3; the remainder is reconstructed from the germline J gene. The chain is built from TRBV5-1 and TRBJ1-5; D is unresolved. Between the trimmed V and J ends, which lost 0 bases and 6 bases, there was a span of 13 bases. Germline lookup yields CDR1 SGHRS and CDR2 YFSETQ. There are 15 residues in the CDR3. The CDR3 reads CASSLGGGLGQPQHF. The covered CDR3 bases are TGCGCCAGCAGCTTGGGCGGTGGGTTGGGTCAGCCC.

As to this clone: The CDR3 extends 3 residues past the end of the read, so its final part is completed from the germline J gene. This rearrangement joins TRBV15 to TRBJ2-3, with 8 bases identical to TRBD1. The CDR3 has 16 residues. Per germline, CDR1 LNHNV and CDR2 YYDKDF (reference sequence). After removal of 0 bases from V and 6 bases from J, the junction contained 8 bases not matched to a gene. CDR3 sequence: CATSRDRGQLSDTQYF. The sequenced part of the CDR3 DNA is TGTGCCACCAGCAGAGACAGGGGGCAACTCTCGGATACG. Complete variable domain (other parts from reference TRBV15 and TRBJ2-3): DAMVIQNPRYQVTQFGKPVTLSCSQTLNHNVMYWYQQKSSQAPKLLFHYYDKDFNNEADTPDNFQSRRPNTSFCFLDIRSPGLGDTAMYLCATSRDRGQLSDTQYFGPGTRLTVL.

Points on this clone: The observed sequence ends 3 residues before the CDR3 terminus, with the missing tail filled in from the germline J gene. The rearrangement uses TRBV19 and TRBJ2-2, with TRBD1 matching 7 bases. The CDR3 length is 14 residues. Germline trimming cut 7 bases from V and 5 bases from J; bases unmatched to any gene: 7. Per the germline V gene, CDR1 is LNHDA and CDR2 is SQIVND (reference sequence). The part of the CDR3 DNA that was read is TGTGCCAGTATTCAAACAGGGGAAACCGGGGAG. It yields the protein CASIQTGETGE. The full CDR3 protein reads CASIQTGETGELFF. Supplemented by reference TRBV19 and TRBJ2-2, the full variable domain reads DGGITQSPKYLFRKEGQNVTLSCEQNLNHDAMYWYRQDPGQGLRLIYYSQIVNDFQKGDIAEGYSVSREKKESFPLTVTSAQKNPTAFYLCASIQTGETGELFFGEGSRLTVL.

Concerning this clone: The read terminates 3 residues ahead of where the CDR3 ends, so the germline J gene completes it. The chain joins TRBV7-2 to TRBJ1-1; maybe TRBD1 (6 bases). CDR1 SGHTA and CDR2 FQGNSA come from the germline V gene. The CDR3 contains 15 residues. V shed 4 bases and J shed 1 base, with 13 bases lying between them. The sequenced CDR3 bases are TGTGCCAGCAGCTCCTGGGGGGGACAGAACACTGAA. Residues: CASSSWGGQNTE. The full CDR3 sequence reads CASSSWGGQNTEAFF.

As concerns this clone: The read gets to within 3 residues of the CDR3 end, and the germline J gene fills in the rest. The V and J genes are TRBV6-2 or TRBV6-3 and TRBJ1-1; D ambiguous. The germline gives CDR1 MNHEY, CDR2 SVGEGT. V was trimmed by 3 bases and J by 7 bases, leaving 24 bases between them. The CDR3 is made up of 17 amino acids. The covered CDR3 bases are TGTGCCAGCAGTTATAAGGCAGGCGTTTCCCAATTGGATGAA. Its translation is CASSYKAGVSQLDE. The complete CDR3 protein is CASSYKAGVSQLDEAFF.

Details on this clone: Coverage ceases 3 residues before the CDR3 finishes, and the germline J gene fills in the end. The chain links TRBV20-1 to TRBJ2-3, with TRBD2 identical over 7 bases. This CDR3 region has 15 residues. V lost 6 bases and J lost 2; bases outside the gene matches: 11. The germline V gene encodes CDR1 DFQATT and CDR2 SNEGSKA (reference sequence). CDR3 bases read: TGCAGTGCCACCCCGACTAGCTCTATCACAGATACG. It encodes CSATPTSSITDT. The full CDR3 protein reads CSATPTSSITDTQYF.

The CDR3 loop is CASSHRYLVGQGLSGANVLTF. The sequenced CDR3 bases are TGTGCCAGCTCACACCGTTATCTAGTCGGACAGGGTTTGTCTGGGGCCAACGTC. The chain uses TRBV18 and TRBJ2-6; TRBD1 matches at 8 bases. The CDR3 goes on 3 residues after the read ends, and that part is filled in from the germline J gene. Looked up from germline, CDR1 is KGHSH and CDR2 is LQKENI. The junction had 18 bases not matched to a gene; V was cut back by 4 bases and J by 1 base. This CDR3 has 21 residues.

As for this clone: The read gets to within 3 residues of the CDR3 end, and the germline J gene fills in the rest. J is TRBJ2-7 and V is TRBV7-9; 9 bases fit TRBD2. V trimming: 1 base; J trimming: 5 bases; junction bases outside the gene matches: 6. The CDR3 contains 15 residues. The V gene's germline CDR1 is SEHNR and CDR2 FQNEAQ (reference sequence). This chain's CDR3 is CASSLEGGRAHEQYF. The CDR3 DNA, read in part, is TGTGCCAGCAGCTTAGAGGGCGGGAGGGCCCACGAG.

A word on this clone: Read coverage stops 3 residues before the CDR3 terminus; the germline J gene supplies the remainder. The chain joins TRBV29-1 to TRBJ1-2; 11 bases are shared with TRBD1. V dropped 5 bases and J dropped 6; count of bases not matched to a gene: 2. From germline, CDR1 is SQVTM and CDR2 ANQGSEA. The CDR3 runs to 12 residues. CDR3 DNA, as far as it was read: TGCAGCGTTCTGGACAGGGGGCATGGC. It yields the protein CSVLDRGHG. The CDR3, in full, reads CSVLDRGHGYTF.